These T cell receptor beta chains were read from a single sample in a study of cytomegalovirus exposure and HLA in healthy donors. Data came from immunoSEQ multiplex PCR; TCRdb stores just in-frame clones and leaves some out. This sample yields 100,000 to 150,000 clones, of which 89% are seen a single time; about 1% belongs to the top ten. The sequenced material came from PBMCs. These receptors were collected from a woman under 30 in good health and CMV-seronegative. CDR3s include the opening cysteine and the closing phenylalanine or tryptophan. Fields, in order: clone size, V gene, D gene, J gene, CDR3 DNA, CDR3 protein. The D gene is left open where the match is weak. The size field is filled for only some rows; it gives once, few, many or a size class.

clone size: .
V gene: TRBV28
D gene: .
J gene: TRBJ2-7
CDR3 DNA: TGTGCCAGCAGTTTACAGGACTCAAACTACGAGCAGTACTTC
CDR3 protein: CASSLQDSNYEQYF

clone size: .
V gene: TRBV27
D gene: TRBD1
J gene: TRBJ1-2
CDR3 DNA: TGTGCCAGCAGTTTATCGGCGACAGGGGGTTTCTATGGCTACACCTTC
CDR3 protein: CASSLSATGGFYGYTF

clone size: .
V gene: TRBV27
D gene: TRBD2
J gene: TRBJ2-5
CDR3 DNA: TGTGCCAGCAGTTTCTCTAGCGGGCGACAAGAGACCCAGTACTTC
CDR3 protein: CASSFSSGRQETQYF

clone size: .
V gene: TRBV11-3
D gene: .
J gene: TRBJ2-7
CDR3 DNA: TGTGCCAGCAGCTCGGAGGGGAGAGGGCCTCAGAGGGACGAGCAGTACTTC
CDR3 protein: CASSSEGRGPQRDEQYF

clone size: .
V gene: TRBV5-1
D gene: .
J gene: TRBJ1-4
CDR3 DNA: TGCGCCAGCAATCCAGGGGCAGGTGAAAAACTGTTTTTT
CDR3 protein: CASNPGAGEKLFF

clone size: .
V gene: TRBV28
D gene: .
J gene: TRBJ2-5
CDR3 DNA: TGTGCCAGCAGTTCCCTAGGGGGAGAGTACCAAGAGACCCAGTACTTC
CDR3 protein: CASSSLGGEYQETQYF

clone size: .
V gene: TRBV5-1
D gene: TRBD2
J gene: TRBJ2-1
CDR3 DNA: TGCGCCAGCAGCCTACTAACTAGCGGGAGCTACAATGAGCAGTTCTTC
CDR3 protein: CASSLLTSGSYNEQFF

clone size: once
V gene: TRBV27
D gene: TRBD1
J gene: TRBJ2-7
CDR3 DNA: TGTGCCAGCAGTTTAGGGTGGGACAGGGTCTACGAGCAGTACTTC
CDR3 protein: CASSLGWDRVYEQYF

clone size: .
V gene: TRBV4-1
D gene: .
J gene: TRBJ1-2
CDR3 DNA: TGCGCCAGCAGCCAAGAGCCAGAACCAGCTAACTATGGCTACACCTTC
CDR3 protein: CASSQEPEPANYGYTF

clone size: .
V gene: TRBV7-9
D gene: .
J gene: TRBJ1-3
CDR3 DNA: TGTGCCAGCAGCCATAGGGACACGATTGGAAACACCATATATTTT
CDR3 protein: CASSHRDTIGNTIYF

clone size: .
V gene: TRBV7-9
D gene: .
J gene: TRBJ1-2
CDR3 DNA: TGTGCCAGCAGCTCCCTCGTCTCCAGGGCTAACTATGGCTACACCTTC
CDR3 protein: CASSSLVSRANYGYTF

clone size: .
V gene: TRBV6-5
D gene: TRBD1
J gene: TRBJ2-1
CDR3 DNA: TGTGCCAGCAGTTACTCGACAGGGGGCAATGAGCAGTTCTTC
CDR3 protein: CASSYSTGGNEQFF

clone size: .
V gene: TRBV5-6
D gene: .
J gene: TRBJ2-1
CDR3 DNA: TGTGCCAGCCTGATCGGGGGTGAGTTTTCCTACAATGAGCAGTTCTTC
CDR3 protein: CASLIGGEFSYNEQFF

clone size: .
V gene: TRBV9
D gene: TRBD1
J gene: TRBJ1-1
CDR3 DNA: TGTGCCAGCAGCCCACTCCCGGGACAGGTGAACACTGAAGCTTTCTTT
CDR3 protein: CASSPLPGQVNTEAFF

clone size: .
V gene: TRBV6-5
D gene: TRBD1
J gene: TRBJ1-6
CDR3 DNA: TGTGCCAGCAGTTACGGGACAGGGACCTATAATTCACCCCTCCACTTT
CDR3 protein: CASSYGTGTYNSPLHF

clone size: .
V gene: TRBV5-1
D gene: TRBD2
J gene: TRBJ2-7
CDR3 DNA: TGCGCCAGCAGCAGAGCGGGAGGCCCCTACGAGCAGTACTTC
CDR3 protein: CASSRAGGPYEQYF

clone size: .
V gene: TRBV9
D gene: .
J gene: TRBJ1-1
CDR3 DNA: TGTGCCAGCAGCGTAGGACCCAGGGTAGACACTGAAGCTTTCTTT
CDR3 protein: CASSVGPRVDTEAFF

clone size: .
V gene: TRBV5-1
D gene: .
J gene: TRBJ1-1
CDR3 DNA: TGCGCCAGCAGCTACGACAGCCAAAACACTGAAGCTTTCTTT
CDR3 protein: CASSYDSQNTEAFF

clone size: .
V gene: TRBV6-5
D gene: .
J gene: TRBJ1-2
CDR3 DNA: TGTGCCAGCAGTCGAACAGGGTTAGGAGACTATGGCTACACCTTC
CDR3 protein: CASSRTGLGDYGYTF

clone size: .
V gene: TRBV7-2
D gene: .
J gene: TRBJ2-3
CDR3 DNA: TGTGCCAGCAGCTTAGGTTTGCGGCCCACAGATACGCAGTATTTT
CDR3 protein: CASSLGLRPTDTQYF

clone size: .
V gene: TRBV30
D gene: .
J gene: TRBJ2-2
CDR3 DNA: TGTGCCTGGAGCCGGGACTCTGTCACCGGGGAGCTGTTTTTT
CDR3 protein: CAWSRDSVTGELFF

clone size: .
V gene: TRBV9
D gene: TRBD2
J gene: TRBJ2-5
CDR3 DNA: TGTGCCAGCAGCAAGACTAGCGGGGCGGAAGAGACCCAGTACTTC
CDR3 protein: CASSKTSGAEETQYF

clone size: .
V gene: TRBV7-2
D gene: TRBD1
J gene: TRBJ1-2
CDR3 DNA: TGTGCCAGCAGGGGGACCGGGACAGTGAACTATGGCTACACCTTC
CDR3 protein: CASRGTGTVNYGYTF

clone size: .
V gene: TRBV9
D gene: TRBD1
J gene: TRBJ2-5
CDR3 DNA: TGTGCCAGCAGCCTCCGGACAGGGTTTGTAGAGACCCAGTACTTC
CDR3 protein: CASSLRTGFVETQYF

clone size: .
V gene: TRBV19
D gene: .
J gene: TRBJ1-5
CDR3 DNA: TGTGCCGTTGAGGGAGGGAGCCCTAATCAGCCCCAGCATTTT
CDR3 protein: CAVEGGSPNQPQHF

clone size: .
V gene: TRBV12-1
D gene: .
J gene: TRBJ1-4
CDR3 DNA: TGTGCCAGCAGCTTTCTTTCAGGGGATGAAAAACTGTTTTTT
CDR3 protein: CASSFLSGDEKLFF

clone size: .
V gene: TRBV10-3
D gene: .
J gene: TRBJ2-1
CDR3 DNA: TGTGCCATCAGTGAGTCCGGGGGGCTTTACAATGAGCAGTTCTTC
CDR3 protein: CAISESGGLYNEQFF

clone size: .
V gene: TRBV5-1
D gene: .
J gene: TRBJ2-2
CDR3 DNA: TGCGCCAGCAGCTTGGACAGGGTGGGGACCGGGGAGCTGTTTTTT
CDR3 protein: CASSLDRVGTGELFF